This T cell receptor beta chain emerged from a study of Graves' ophthalmopathy and Graves' hyperthyroidism. Study-level results: Clonotypes were expanded in thyroid at above 0.001 frequency, and most also appeared in blood. A model of 13 signatures distinguished ophthalmopathy from stable hyperthyroidism at approximately 90% sensitivity and 81.08% specificity.

V dropped 4 bases and J dropped 2 bases, with 8 bases sitting between them. The CDR3 runs to 13 residues. Germline CDR1 SGHNT, CDR2 YYREEE (reference sequence). Amplification of TCR beta CDR3 regions used RNA transcripts. The authors performed first-round RT-PCR with HTBI primers and then a second-round multiplex PCR. TCRdb reprocessed the multiplex PCR reads via MiXCR and lists one record per CDR3 protein. The sample has 300,000 to 350,000 distinct CDR3 sequences, 17% seen once; the top ten hold roughly 12%. This clonotype was seen ten or more times. Its specificity is unknown. The chain couples TRBV5-4 to TRBJ2-3; D remains ambiguous. Sample: peripheral blood. This receptor was taken from an adult man with Graves' ophthalmopathy. CDR3 in amino acids: CASSLAFTDTQYF. The CDR3 DNA follows: TGTGCCAGCAGCCTCGCCTTCACAGATACGCAGTATTTT.